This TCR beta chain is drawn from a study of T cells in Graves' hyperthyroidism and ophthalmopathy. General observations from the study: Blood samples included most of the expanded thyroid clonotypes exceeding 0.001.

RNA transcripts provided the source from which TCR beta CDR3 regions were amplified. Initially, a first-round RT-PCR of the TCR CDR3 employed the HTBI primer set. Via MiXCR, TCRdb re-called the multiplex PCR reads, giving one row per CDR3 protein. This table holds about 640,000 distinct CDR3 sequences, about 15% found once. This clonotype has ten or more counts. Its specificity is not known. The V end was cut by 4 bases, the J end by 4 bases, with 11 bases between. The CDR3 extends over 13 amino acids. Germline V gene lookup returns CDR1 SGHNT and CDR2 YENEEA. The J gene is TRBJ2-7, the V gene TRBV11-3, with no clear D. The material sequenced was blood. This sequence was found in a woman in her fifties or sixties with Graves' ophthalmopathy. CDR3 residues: CASSSPDGYEQYF. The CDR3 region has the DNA TGTGCCAGCAGCTCGCCGGACGGATACGAGCAGTACTTC.